The entry that follows covers one T cell receptor beta chain sequence. This sample stems from a study of blood T cell repertoires in COVID-19. The protocol was immunoSEQ multiplex PCR, while the TCRdb copy is restricted to in-frame clones and leaves out a portion. The sample contains 250,000 or so clones, approximately 85% of which appear only once. Germline assignment: CDR1 SGHAT and CDR2 FQNNGV. V lost 2 bases, J lost 0 bases, and 7 bases lay in between. This CDR3 region has 14 residues. The source material was peripheral blood. The chain has TRBV11-2 and TRBJ1-1, with no clear D. The clonotype was recovered from a woman under 40 with acute or convalescent COVID-19. CDR3 protein: CASSLSVMNTEAFF. The CDR3 coding sequence is TGTGCCAGCAGCTTATCGGTTATGAACACTGAAGCTTTCTTT.